These 6 T cell receptor beta chains were sequenced from one sample in a study of T cell changes during pregnancy in multiple sclerosis. TCRdb's copy holds only in-frame clones and misses some; the assay was immunoSEQ multiplex PCR. Altogether roughly 70,000 clones are present, about nine tenths being singletons, with the ten largest covering approximately 1.5%. The material was peripheral blood, obtained in the third trimester of pregnancy. Receptors were obtained from a female donor with multiple sclerosis, enrolled in a pregnancy study.

J is TRBJ2-3 and V is TRBV6-1; TRBD2 aligns across 9 bases. Trimming at V came to 7 bases and at J to 4 bases, leaving 6 bases not matched to a gene. This CDR3 region has 14 residues. Germline V gives CDR1 MNHNS, CDR2 SASEGT. The CDR3 nucleotides are TGTGCCAGCACCTTAGCGGGAGAGGCAGATACGCAGTATTTT. Its translation: CASTLAGEADTQYF.

The chain recombines TRBV5-4 with TRBJ2-3; 10 positions match TRBD1. The V gene's germline CDR1 is SGHNT and CDR2 YYREEE (reference sequence). CDR3 length equals 14 residues. V dropped 4 bases and J dropped 3; count of bases not matched to a gene: 2. The CDR3 sequence is CASSQDRGTDTQYF. The CDR3 nucleotides are TGTGCCAGCAGCCAGGACAGGGGGACAGATACGCAGTATTTT.

The chain employs TRBV2 and TRBJ2-7; 9 nucleotides agree with TRBD1. The CDR3 runs to 14 residues. The germline V gene has CDR1 SNHLY and CDR2 FYNNEI. The trim removed 6 bases at V and 1 base at J, leaving 4 bases unmatched. The CDR3 DNA sequence: TGTGCCAGCAGGGCCGGGACAGGGTCCTACGAGCAGTACTTC. Amino acid sequence: CASRAGTGSYEQYF.

The chain couples TRBV19 to TRBJ2-5; TRBD2 matches at 12 bases. The germline CDR1 and CDR2 sequences are LNHDA and SQIVND (reference sequence). The CDR3 extends over 16 amino acids. V lost 8 bases, J lost 4 bases, and 11 bases stayed unmatched. The CDR3 here is CASQPGLAGRAETQYF. DNA of the CDR3: TGTGCCAGTCAACCGGGACTAGCGGGTCGAGCAGAGACCCAGTACTTC.

V gene TRBV18 combines with J gene TRBJ1-3; D perhaps matches TRBD1 (6 bases). The CDR3 sequence is 16 residues long. Germline assignment: CDR1 KGHSH and CDR2 LQKENI. Trimming shortened V by 6 bases and J by 4 bases, and 19 bases separated the two germline ends. This chain's CDR3 is CASSPDGTTGGNTIYF. The CDR3 DNA reads as TGTGCCAGCTCCCCTGACGGGACAACGGGGGGAAACACCATATATTTT.

J is TRBJ2-5 and V is TRBV4-3; weak D call: TRBD2 (7 bases). V lost 0 bases to trimming and J lost 3 bases, with 11 bases between them. Germline lookup yields CDR1 LGHNA and CDR2 YSLEER. CDR3 size: 15 residues. The CDR3 bases are TGCGCCAGCAGCCAAGATAGGGGGGGCGAAGAGACCCAGTACTTC. This sequence encodes CASSQDRGGEETQYF.